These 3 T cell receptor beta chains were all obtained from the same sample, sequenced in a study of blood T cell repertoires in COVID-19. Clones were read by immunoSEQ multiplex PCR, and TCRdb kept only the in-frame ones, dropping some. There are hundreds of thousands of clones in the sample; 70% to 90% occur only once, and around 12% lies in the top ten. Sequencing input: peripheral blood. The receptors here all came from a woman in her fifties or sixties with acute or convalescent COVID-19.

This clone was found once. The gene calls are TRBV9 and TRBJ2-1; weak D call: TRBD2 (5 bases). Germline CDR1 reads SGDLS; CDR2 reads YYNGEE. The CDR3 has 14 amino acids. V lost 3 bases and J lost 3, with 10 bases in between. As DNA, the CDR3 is TGTGCCAGCAGCGCGGTCCGGGGCTACAATGAGCAGTTCTTC. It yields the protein CASSAVRGYNEQFF.

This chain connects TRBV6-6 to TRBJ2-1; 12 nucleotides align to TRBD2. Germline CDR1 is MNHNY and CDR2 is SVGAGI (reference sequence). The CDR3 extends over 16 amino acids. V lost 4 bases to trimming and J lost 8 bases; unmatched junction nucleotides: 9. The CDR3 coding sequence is TGTGCCAGCAGTTTTCTTCTAGCGGGAGGGCCGGATGAGCAGTTCTTC. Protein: CASSFLLAGGPDEQFF.

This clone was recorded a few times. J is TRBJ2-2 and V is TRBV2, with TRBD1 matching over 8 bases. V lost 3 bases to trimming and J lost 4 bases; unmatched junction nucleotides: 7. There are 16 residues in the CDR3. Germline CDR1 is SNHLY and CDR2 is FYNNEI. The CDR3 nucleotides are TGTGCCAGCAGTGACCCCCCCAGGGGGCGCACCGGGGAGCTGTTTTTT. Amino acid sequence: CASSDPPRGRTGELFF.